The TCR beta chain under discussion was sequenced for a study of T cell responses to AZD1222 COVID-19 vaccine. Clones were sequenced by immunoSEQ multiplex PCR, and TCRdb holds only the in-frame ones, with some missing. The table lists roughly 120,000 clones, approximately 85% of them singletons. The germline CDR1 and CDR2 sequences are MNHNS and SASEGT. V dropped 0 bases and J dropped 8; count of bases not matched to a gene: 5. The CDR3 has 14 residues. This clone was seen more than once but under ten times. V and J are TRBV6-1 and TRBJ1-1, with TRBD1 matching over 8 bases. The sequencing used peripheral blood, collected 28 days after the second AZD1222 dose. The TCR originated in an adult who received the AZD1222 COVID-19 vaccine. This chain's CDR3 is CASSEAESGGEAFF. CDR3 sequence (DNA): TGTGCCAGCAGTGAAGCGGAGTCAGGGGGCGAAGCTTTCTTT.